The 26 T cell receptor beta chains reported below all come from one sample, sequenced in a study of T cells in Graves' hyperthyroidism and ophthalmopathy. Researchers amplified the TCR beta CDR3 regions from RNA transcripts. When the TCR CDR3 underwent first-round RT-PCR, the HTBI primer set was used. TCRdb reanalysed the multiplex PCR reads using MiXCR and keeps one entry per CDR3 protein. Of a few hundred thousand distinct CDR3 sequences in the sample, around 46% were seen once. The specimen sequenced was peripheral blood or thyroid tissue (not recorded which). These receptors came from a woman aged 18-29 years with Graves' hyperthyroidism.

This clonotype was detected many times. The chain combines TRBV29-1 with TRBJ1-2, with 7 bases fitting TRBD1. V gave up 0 bases and J gave up 5 bases; unmatched junction bases: 6. Germline V gene sequence: CDR1 SQVTM, CDR2 ANQGSEA. The CDR3 is 14 residues long. CDR3 loop: CSVEDSAGGYGYTF. DNA for the CDR3: TGCAGCGTTGAAGATTCCGCAGGGGGTTATGGCTACACCTTC.

This clonotype was detected a few times. The rearrangement joins TRBV15 to TRBJ1-1, with 7 bases fitting TRBD1. CDR1 and CDR2 from the germline V gene are LNHNV and YYDKDF (reference sequence). The CDR3 covers 12 residues. J was trimmed by 8 bases and V by 0 bases; bases with no gene match: 0. CDR3 region: CATSRDRGEAFF. The CDR3 DNA is TGTGCCACCAGCAGAGACAGGGGGGAAGCTTTCTTT.

This clonotype was found many times. The chain recombines TRBV20-1 with TRBJ2-7; 7 bases fit TRBD2. The CDR3 consists of 15 residues. In germline, CDR1 is DFQATT, CDR2 SNEGSKA (reference sequence). Trimming removed 3 bases from V and 0 bases from J; junction bases left unmatched: 8. The CDR3 DNA sequence: TGCAGTGCTAGGGGGGTCGCTAGCGGCTCCTACGAGCAGTACTTC. Translating it yields CSARGVASGSYEQYF.

About this clonotype: Possible read error: a much larger clone is one base away. The chain is built from TRBV5-1 and TRBJ1-1; D remains ambiguous. The CDR3 runs 13 residues. The V gene's germline CDR1 is SGHRS and CDR2 YFSETQ. The CDR3 sequence is CASSLGQYTEASF. The DNA for the CDR3 is TGCGCCAGCAGCTTGGGACAATACACTGAAGCTTCCTTT.

J is TRBJ1-6 and V is TRBV5-1; 7 nucleotides align to TRBD1. Per germline, CDR1 SGHRS and CDR2 YFSETQ. The CDR3 totals 14 residues. With 3 bases clipped from V and 10 bases from J, the junction kept 7 bases outside the gene matches. This chain's CDR3 is CASSSTGLGSPLHF. The DNA of the CDR3 is TGCGCCAGCAGCTCGACAGGGTTGGGATCACCCCTCCACTTT.

The chain has TRBV4-3 and TRBJ1-1; D gene ambiguous. The V gene lost 1 base and the J gene lost 1 base, with 13 bases spanning the gap. The CDR3 length is 16 residues. CDR1 is LGHNA and CDR2 is YSLEER in the germline V gene. The CDR3 loop reads CASSQAGKRENTEAFF. For the CDR3, the DNA is TGCGCCAGCAGCCAAGCCGGAAAACGAGAGAACACTGAAGCTTTCTTT.

This clonotype was observed a few times. V usage is TRBV12-3 or TRBV12-4 and J usage is TRBJ2-7, with D tentatively TRBD2 (7 bases). The CDR3 is made up of 18 amino acids. With 3 bases removed from V and 0 bases from J, the gap between germline ends came to 21 bases. In DNA, the CDR3 is TGTGCCAGCAGTTTTATTATGGAGAGCGGGGACACCTCCTACGAGCAGTACTTC. This encodes CASSFIMESGDTSYEQYF.

This chain links TRBV2 with TRBJ1-5, with D possibly matching TRBD1 (6 bases). CDR3 length equals 14 residues. Trimming pared 5 bases from V and 11 bases from J, leaving 19 bases between. Per the germline V gene, CDR1 is SNHLY and CDR2 is FYNNEI. The DNA of the CDR3 is TGTGCCAGCAGTCCGCGGACAGTGGTTGAGACCCAGCATTTT. Translating it yields CASSPRTVVETQHF.

CDR3 DNA sequence: TGTGCCACCGTGGACAGCTTGGGGGGTGGAACTGAAGCTTTCTTT. Protein sequence: CATVDSLGGGTEAFF. The V and J genes are TRBV10-3 and TRBJ1-1, with a possible D match to TRBD1 (6 bases). The CDR3 loop spans 15 amino acids. The germline V gene encodes CDR1 ENHRY and CDR2 SYGVKD. Trimming removed 10 bases at V and 5 bases at J, with 23 bases between.

There are a few counts of this clonotype. The genes are TRBV7-9 and TRBJ2-7, with D perhaps TRBD2 (6 bases). The J call may be incorrect, as the DNA end agrees better with TRBJ2-1. CDR3 size: 13 residues. Germline V gene sequence: CDR1 SEHNR, CDR2 FQNEAQ (reference sequence). The DNA of the CDR3 is TGTGCCAGCAGCCTTAGTAGCGGACGTGAGCAGTTCTTC. Translating it yields CASSLSSGREQFF.

This clonotype was counted at least ten times. V and J are TRBV20-1 and TRBJ1-2; TRBD1 agrees at 9 bases. J gave up 9 bases and V 3 bases, and 8 bases lay outside the gene matches. The CDR3 consists of 13 residues. CDR1 and CDR2 (germline): DFQATT, SNEGSKA (reference sequence). This chain's CDR3 is CSARSGQGRSYTF. CDR3 sequence (DNA): TGCAGTGCTAGGTCGGGACAGGGTAGAAGCTACACCTTC.

The chain uses TRBV2 and TRBJ2-5; maybe TRBD2 (6 bases). V lost 5 bases and J lost 0, with 7 bases in between. The germline CDR1 and CDR2 sequences are SNHLY and FYNNEI. The CDR3 length is 13 residues. The CDR3 spells CASSRTNQETQYF. In DNA form, the CDR3 reads TGTGCCAGCAGTCGGACTAACCAAGAGACCCAGTACTTC.

This clonotype was detected many times. This chain links TRBV5-5 with TRBJ1-5; 9 bases are a match to TRBD1. The CDR3 contains 14 residues. The germline V gene has CDR1 SGHKS and CDR2 YYEKEE (reference sequence). The J segment lost 9 bases and the V segment lost 2 bases, leaving 6 bases of the junction unmatched. CDR3: CASSFATGGPPQHF. The CDR3 coding sequence is TGTGCCAGCAGCTTCGCGACAGGGGGTCCGCCCCAGCATTTT.

Notes on this clonotype: At one boundary the junction diverges from the germline segment, which might be a read error. The chain combines TRBV24-1 with TRBJ1-2; 8 nucleotides agree with TRBD1. The CDR3 is made up of 16 amino acids. Germline V gene data show CDR1 as KGHDR and CDR2 as SFDVKD. In DNA form, the CDR3 reads TGTGCCACCAGTGATTATAGCCCAGGGGGCTACTATGGCTGCACCTTC. It specifies CATSDYSPGGYYGCTF.

This clonotype was recorded many times. The chain employs TRBV5-5 and TRBJ2-7; no clear D gene. Trimming left V 3 bases short and J 3 bases short, with 10 bases between. Germline V gene lookup returns CDR1 SGHKS and CDR2 YYEKEE (reference sequence). The CDR3 loop spans 13 amino acids. The CDR3 loop is CASSSSVGYEQYF. For the CDR3, the DNA is TGTGCCAGCAGCTCCTCCGTGGGCTACGAGCAGTACTTC.

This clonotype was picked up a small number of times. This chain links TRBV29-1 with TRBJ1-4; D is uncertain. Between the trimmed V and J ends, which lost 5 bases and 7 bases, there was a span of 5 bases. Germline loops: CDR1 SQVTM, CDR2 ANQGSEA. The CDR3 loop spans 10 amino acids. CDR3 DNA: TGCAGCGTTAGTGGTGAAAAACTGTTTTTT. It encodes CSVSGEKLFF. The full variable domain, its missing parts supplied by reference TRBV29-1 and TRBJ1-4, is SAVISQKPSRDICQRGTSLTIQCQVDSQVTMMFWYRQQPGQSLTLIATANQGSEATYESGFVIDKFPISRPNLTFSTLTVSNMSPEDSSIYLCSVSGEKLFFGSGTQLSVL.

The V call is TRBV2, the J call TRBJ2-3; 7 bases agree with TRBD1. Trimming cost V 8 bases and J 2 bases; bases outside gene matches: 7. CDR3 length equals 14 residues. The germline CDR1 and CDR2 sequences are SNHLY and FYNNEI. The CDR3 sequence is CASADRAFTDTQYF. The CDR3 DNA reads TGTGCCAGCGCCGACAGGGCTTTCACAGATACGCAGTATTTT. The variable domain in full, with the rest retrieved from reference TRBV2 and TRBJ2-3, is EPEVTQTPSHQVTQMGQEVILRCVPISNHLYFYWYRQILGQKVEFLVSFYNNEISEKSEIFDDQFSVERPDGSNFTLKIRSTKLEDSAMYFCASADRAFTDTQYFGPGTRLTVL.

This clonotype was detected only once. The chain joins TRBV20-1 to TRBJ2-1; D perhaps matches TRBD2 (5 bases). V lost 3 bases to trimming and J lost 0 bases, with 9 bases between them. CDR1 and CDR2 (germline): DFQATT, SNEGSKA (reference sequence). The length of the CDR3 is 14 residues. The CDR3 spells CSARDSSSYNEQFF. The CDR3 nucleotides read TGCAGTGCTAGGGACTCGAGCTCCTACAATGAGCAGTTCTTC.

The chain has TRBV6-5 and TRBJ2-2; 9 bases match TRBD2. Looked up from germline, CDR1 is MNHEY and CDR2 is SVGAGI. The CDR3 contains 17 residues. V lost 5 bases, J lost 2 bases, and 9 bases stayed unmatched. The CDR3 sequence: CASSTRGRASNTGELFF. For the CDR3, the DNA is TGTGCCAGCAGTACTCGCGGGAGGGCCAGTAACACCGGGGAGCTGTTTTTT.

The V call is TRBV12-3 or TRBV12-4, the J call TRBJ2-1; a possible D gene is TRBD2 (7 bases). The CDR3 loop spans 15 amino acids. Trimming removed 5 bases from V and 8 bases from J, with 19 bases in between. The CDR3 DNA sequence: TGTGCCAGCAGTCCCGAATGGGGGGGCCTAGATGAGCAGTTCTTC. This sequence encodes CASSPEWGGLDEQFF.

Concerning this clonotype itself: This may arise from a read error, as a much more abundant clone is one base away. The V gene is TRBV6-5, the J gene TRBJ2-7; D uncertain. The CDR3 totals 13 residues. Germline V gene data show CDR1 as MNHEY and CDR2 as SVGAGI. The CDR3 region is CAISYYLGGEQYF. Here the CDR3 DNA reads TGTGCCATCAGTTACTATCTCGGTGGCGAGCAGTACTTC.

This clonotype was counted many times. The chain combines TRBV5-6 with TRBJ2-7, with 8 bases lining up with TRBD1. Germline assignment: CDR1 SGHDT and CDR2 YYEEEE. The CDR3 is 16 amino acids. Trimming cost V 0 bases and J 6 bases; bases outside gene matches: 11. The chain's CDR3 is CASSLAVTGVTSEQYF. Written as DNA, the CDR3 is TGTGCCAGCAGCTTGGCCGTGACAGGGGTTACTAGCGAGCAGTACTTC.

The gene calls are TRBV20-1 and TRBJ2-1, with 8 bases identical to TRBD2. This CDR3 is built from 14 residues. CDR1 is DFQATT, CDR2 SNEGSKA, per germline (reference sequence). V was clipped by 2 bases and J by 0 bases; unmatched bases: 0. In nucleotides, the CDR3 is TGCAGTGCTAGACTAGCGGGCTCCTACAATGAGCAGTTCTTC. This encodes CSARLAGSYNEQFF.

This chain uses TRBV19 with TRBJ1-2; 7 bases fit TRBD1. The CDR3 contains 14 residues. Germline V gives CDR1 LNHDA, CDR2 SQIVND (reference sequence). Losses at the gene ends were 6 bases for V and 0 bases for J; bases not matched to a gene: 4. Here the CDR3 reads CASSYRGANYGYTF. The DNA of the CDR3 is TGTGCCAGTAGCTACAGGGGAGCTAACTATGGCTACACCTTC.

The chain links TRBV30 to TRBJ2-6; D is unclear. Germline CDR1 is GTSNPN and CDR2 is SVGIG (reference sequence). Between the trimmed V and J ends, which lost 2 bases and 5 bases, there was a span of 4 bases. CDR3 size: 12 residues. For the CDR3, the DNA is TGTGCCTGGAGTACATGGGCCAACGTCCTGACTTTC. Translating gives CAWSTWANVLTF. The full variable domain, with the rest looked up from reference TRBV30 and TRBJ2-6, is SQTIHQWPATLVQPVGSPLSLECTVEGTSNPNLYWYRQAAGRGLQLLFYSVGIGQISSEVPQNLSASRPQDRQFILSSKKLLLSDSGFYLCAWSTWANVLTFGAGSRLTVL.

This clonotype was detected ten times or more. The chain joins TRBV3-1 to TRBJ2-7; 10 bases align to TRBD2. The CDR3 has 16 amino acids. The J segment lost 6 bases and the V segment lost 1 base, leaving 9 bases of the junction unmatched. From germline, CDR1 is LGHDT and CDR2 YNNKEL (reference sequence). The CDR3 DNA is TGTGCCAGCAGCCAAGGGGCTAGCGGGAGTCCCAGCGAGCAGTACTTC. It is translated as CASSQGASGSPSEQYF.